This record covers a single TCR beta chain. No cognate antigen has been identified for it. No clone much larger than this one lies a single base away; base qualities are absent. The data were obtained in a study of OX40 agonist ivuxolimab in advanced cancers. Background for the entire study: Ivuxolimab was an agonistic, fully human IgG2 monoclonal antibody directed against OX40 (CD134), a costimulatory receptor. The monotherapy dose-escalation portion (N of about 50 patients) of the phase I ivuxolimab trial is reported in the paper. Peripheral TCRbeta sequencing aimed to test whether ivuxolimab altered TCR sequence diversity and caused clonal T-cell expansion. Partial responses were achieved by three dose-escalation patients, of whom one had hepatocellular carcinoma and two had cutaneous melanoma. Prior anti-PD-1, anti-PD-L1 or anti-CTLA-4 therapy was permitted, and 40% of dose-escalation patients had received checkpoint inhibitors. Among the roughly 50 dose-escalation patients, about 20 had hepatocellular carcinoma, about 15 melanoma, 9 renal cell carcinoma and 9 head and neck cancer. The dose-escalation cohort was over 70% male with a mean age of approximately 59 years, ranging from roughly 23 to 90. Intravenous ivuxolimab was administered to patients every 2 weeks at six dose levels: 0.01, 0.1, 0.3, 1.5, 3 and 10 mg/kg. Here is what the overall study found, with its caveats: Low levels of normalized T-cell clonal expansion were also seen in some patients who did not respond. In the 0.1-3.0 mg/kg groups, partial responders were among the patients with the lowest normalized peripheral clonal expansion, particularly in CD8+ T cells. The antigen specificity of the peripheral T cells that underwent clonal expansion was not determined. After ivuxolimab, more expanded clones were found on average in CD8+ T cells than in CD4+ T cells. At doses from 0.1 to 3.0 mg/kg, clonal expansion was seen in both CD4+ and CD8+ blood T cells between baseline and week 6.

Genomic DNA was isolated from the sorted cells so that the TCRbeta CDR3 region could be sequenced. The immunoSEQ Assay was used for sequencing of TCRbeta CDR3 regions. Here the immuneACCESS table is served through TCRdb, limited to in-frame sequences with V and J called. Missing clones are a known gap in these copies; in checked studies unresolved V genes cover under half, and the rest lacks a known reason. The table for this sample lists about 20,000 clones; 80% to 85% of them were counted only once. The ten largest clones capture around 4% of the sample. Patients with a history of autoimmune disease or receiving systemic immunosuppression were excluded from the trial. Peripheral blood for TCR sequencing was collected from all dose cohorts at baseline, on cycle 4 day 1, and on cycle 7 day 1. The samples were drawn from a first-in-human, open-label, multicenter phase I dose-escalation trial of ivuxolimab. Adults with locally advanced or metastatic melanoma, renal cell, hepatocellular, or head and neck squamous cell carcinoma were enrolled in the trial. Before TCR sequencing, CD4+ T cells and CD8+ T cells from peripheral blood were sorted into separate populations.

CDR1 and CDR2 are drawn from the germline V gene: MDHEN, SYDVKM. Clipping removes 7 bases from V and 3 bases from J, with 8 as the unmatched junction base count. The CDR3, cysteine through phenylalanine, is 14 amino acids long. Solely the CDR3 DNA is kept, with 42 bases framed from the first base. This clonotype originated in an adult with an advanced solid tumor such as melanoma, head and neck, liver or kidney cancer. The sample was CD4+ or CD8+ T cells sorted from blood, taken in a trial of the OX40 agonist ivuxolimab. Recombination joined TRBV28 with TRBJ2-7, with 8 bases in between that match TRBD1. CDR3 protein: CASIPGQGGYEQYF. The nucleotide sequence is TGTGCCAGCATCCCCGGACAGGGAGGCTACGAGCAGTACTTC.